The 10 T cell receptor beta chains in this list originate from one sample, sequenced in a study of OX40 agonist ivuxolimab in advanced cancers. Generated by immunoSEQ multiplex PCR, the TCRdb table keeps only in-frame clones and is missing some. The sample includes 42,000 or so clones, about 86% seen only once; the top ten take around a fifth. This specimen consisted of CD4+ or CD8+ T cells sorted from blood, obtained in a trial of the OX40 agonist ivuxolimab. These receptors originate from an adult with an advanced solid tumor such as melanoma, head and neck, liver or kidney cancer.

V usage is TRBV28 and J usage is TRBJ1-2; the match to TRBD1 covers 7 bases. Germline V gene sequence: CDR1 MDHEN, CDR2 SYDVKM. This CDR3 contains 15 residues. The V gene end was trimmed by 5 bases and the J gene end by 7 bases; junction bases not matched to a gene: 13. The DNA for the CDR3 is TGTGCCAGCAGTACCCCCGGGACAGCCCTAAGTGGCTACACCTTC. This encodes CASSTPGTALSGYTF.

The V call is TRBV11-2, the J call TRBJ1-2; TRBD1 agrees at 8 bases. Germline CDR1 is SGHAT and CDR2 is FQNNGV. The CDR3 has 15 residues. J lost 8 bases, V lost 0 bases, and 8 bases had no gene match. The CDR3 DNA sequence: TGTGCCAGCAGCTTAGAGTTTGGGACAGGTTGGGGCTACACCTTC. Encoded protein: CASSLEFGTGWGYTF.

The J gene is TRBJ2-1, the V gene TRBV4-3; TRBD2 might be the D (6 bases). V dropped 0 bases and J dropped 5 bases, with 11 bases sitting between them. CDR1 and CDR2 from the germline V gene are LGHNA and YSLEER. The CDR3 is 15 amino acids. CDR3 in amino acids: CASSQDSGGNNEQFF. The DNA of the CDR3 is TGCGCCAGCAGCCAAGATTCCGGGGGAAACAATGAGCAGTTCTTC.

The V and J genes are TRBV6-6 and TRBJ2-5; the D is unclear. This CDR3 has 14 residues. V was pared by 0 bases and J by 2 bases, with 7 bases between. Germline V gene sequence: CDR1 MNHNY, CDR2 SVGAGI (reference sequence). The CDR3 is CASSYSKLQETQYF. DNA for the CDR3: TGTGCCAGCAGTTACTCGAAGCTACAAGAGACCCAGTACTTC.

J is TRBJ2-1 and V is TRBV7-8; no clear D. The germline gives CDR1 SGHVS, CDR2 FQNEAQ. Between the trimmed V and J ends, which lost 2 bases and 7 bases, there was a span of 15 bases. The CDR3 contains 15 residues. CDR3 protein: CASSLIGPSGNEQFF. Here the CDR3 DNA reads TGTGCCAGCAGCTTAATCGGGCCATCTGGGAATGAGCAGTTCTTC.

A single count supports this clone. This chain connects TRBV4-2 to TRBJ2-3, with 13 bases fitting TRBD2. Germline CDR1 LGHNA, CDR2 YNFKEQ. J gave up 2 bases and V 1 base, and 3 bases lay outside the gene matches. The CDR3 runs 17 residues. The CDR3 nucleotides are TGTGCCAGCAGCCAAGTTGGACTAGCGGGGGCCACAGATACGCAGTATTTT. Amino acids: CASSQVGLAGATDTQYF.

The chain links TRBV7-3 to TRBJ2-3; 11 bases agree with TRBD2. The CDR3 is made up of 16 amino acids. From germline, CDR1 is SGHTA and CDR2 FQGTGA. Germline trimming cut 3 bases from V and 4 bases from J; bases unmatched to any gene: 6. This CDR3 is CASSFSGGAVADTQYF. In DNA, the CDR3 is TGTGCCAGCAGCTTTAGCGGGGGGGCGGTAGCAGATACGCAGTATTTT.

The genes are TRBV9 and TRBJ1-2; 7 bases match TRBD1. The CDR3 covers 15 residues. Germline lookup yields CDR1 SGDLS and CDR2 YYNGEE. The V segment lost 7 bases and the J segment 1 base; nucleotides outside the gene matches: 10. CDR3 in amino acids: CASSTPGQSNYGYTF. The CDR3 nucleotides are TGTGCCAGCTCAACTCCGGGACAGAGTAACTATGGCTACACCTTC. The entire variable domain, with the rest obtained from reference TRBV9 and TRBJ1-2, is as follows: DSGVTQTPKHLITATGQRVTLRCSPRSGDLSVYWYQQSLDQGLQFLIQYYNGEERAKGNILERFSAQQFPDLHSELNLSSLELGDSALYFCASSTPGQSNYGYTFGSGTRLTVV.

The count of this clone is one. The CDR3 DNA follows: TGCGCCAGCAGCTTCGGGGTGGCCTTCACAGATACGCAGTATTTT. Its protein is CASSFGVAFTDTQYF. The V call is TRBV5-1, the J call TRBJ2-3, with D tentatively TRBD2 (5 bases). From germline, CDR1 is SGHRS and CDR2 YFSETQ. The CDR3 extends over 15 amino acids. V lost 2 bases to trimming and J lost 2 bases, with 12 bases between them.

The V gene is TRBV10-2, the J gene TRBJ2-7; D remains ambiguous. The CDR3 has 13 residues. Trimming cost V 4 bases and J 2 bases, with 9 bases left between them. Germline lookup yields CDR1 WSHSY and CDR2 SAAADI. CDR3 nucleotide sequence: TGCGCCAGCAGTGCAGGACGGACCTACGAGCAGTACGTC. As protein: CASSAGRTYEQYV.